The present T cell receptor beta chain was sequenced within a study of cytomegalovirus exposure and HLA in healthy donors. Study at large: It was reported in a later analysis that the 100 to 150 validation repertoires used the same platform as the 666 first-cohort repertoires. Study results and caveats: Most sequenced TCRs were rare (though some public TCRs occurred in many donors). The classifier reportedly diagnosed cytomegalovirus status with high sensitivity and specificity.

About this clone itself: Antigen specificity is unknown.

Sequenced by immunoSEQ multiplex PCR; TCRdb stores in-frame clones only, minus some. Here the sample spans about 130,000 clones, roughly nine tenths being singletons. The sample was PBMCs. This sequence originates from a woman between 18 and 29 years old in good health and CMV-seropositive.

This CDR3 reads CASCTEGFRSQSYGYTF. The CDR3 region has the DNA TGTGCCAGCTGCACTGAAGGATTCAGGTCCCAGTCCTATGGCTACACCTTC. The chain links TRBV2 to TRBJ1-2; D unclear. CDR1 SNHLY and CDR2 FYNNEI come from the germline V gene. The V gene lost 8 bases and the J gene lost 4 bases, with 26 bases spanning the gap. This CDR3 has 17 residues.